Below, 8 T cell receptor beta chains from the same sample are listed, as sequenced in a study of CD8+ T cells in alopecia areata. After isolation, RNA underwent reverse transcription to generate cDNA as the sequencing template. Only in-frame clones appear in the TCRdb table, and some are missing; sequencing was by immunoSEQ multiplex PCR. In the table there are 95,000 to 150,000 clones, roughly 50% of which are singletons. Material for sequencing was NKG2D-low CD8+ T cells sorted from blood. The receptors originated from a human donor with alopecia areata.

This clone has at least ten counts. The V and J genes are TRBV6-4 and TRBJ2-2, with a tentative D call TRBD1 (6 bases). This CDR3 is 14 amino acids long. Trimming left V 4 bases short and J 4 bases short, with 10 bases between. The germline V gene encodes CDR1 MRHNA and CDR2 SNTAGT. Here the CDR3 reads CASSVKGGTGELFF. The CDR3 DNA is TGTGCCAGCAGTGTAAAAGGGGGCACCGGGGAGCTGTTTTTT.

This chain joins TRBV15 and TRBJ2-5; D is possibly TRBD1 or TRBD2 (5 bases each). The CDR3 is 14 residues long. Germline CDR1 and CDR2: LNHNV and YYDKDF (reference sequence). V lost 4 bases and J 2 bases, leaving 11 bases between the germline ends. The CDR3 loop is CATSTRDGQETQYF. CDR3 DNA: TGTGCCACCAGCACTCGGGACGGGCAAGAGACCCAGTACTTC.

This clone turned up a few times. The chain uses TRBV28 and TRBJ2-5, with D possibly being TRBD1 (6 bases). Germline V CDR1 and CDR2: MDHEN, SYDVKM. The V end was cut by 5 bases, the J end by 3 bases, with 13 bases between. The CDR3 is 14 amino acids. CDR3 amino acids: CASSSLGTKETQYF. CDR3 nucleotide sequence: TGTGCCAGCAGTAGCCTAGGGACAAAAGAGACCCAGTACTTC.

The chain recombines TRBV19 with TRBJ1-5; D unresolved. Between the trimmed V and J ends, which lost 4 bases and 4 bases, there was a span of 11 bases. CDR1 is LNHDA and CDR2 is SQIVND in the germline V gene (reference sequence). The CDR3 loop spans 14 amino acids. CDR3 protein: CASSTPPANQPQHF. DNA of the CDR3: TGTGCCAGTAGTACCCCCCCGGCTAATCAGCCCCAGCATTTT.

The chain combines TRBV10-3 with TRBJ2-1; TRBD1 matches at 7 bases. Trimming took 3 bases from V and 5 from J; bases not matched to a gene: 10. The CDR3 sequence is 16 residues long. Germline loops: CDR1 ENHRY, CDR2 SYGVKD. The CDR3 region is CAISDPGNRGDNEQFF. Written as DNA, the CDR3 is TGTGCCATCAGTGATCCCGGCAACAGGGGAGACAATGAGCAGTTCTTC.

The chain employs TRBV5-1 and TRBJ2-7; TRBD1 matches at 7 bases. Germline trimming cut 0 bases from V and 3 bases from J; bases unmatched to any gene: 6. Germline V gives CDR1 SGHRS, CDR2 YFSETQ. CDR3 length: 15 residues. CDR3 loop: CASSLDSDRSYEQYF. The CDR3 bases are TGCGCCAGCAGCTTGGATTCGGACAGGAGCTACGAGCAGTACTTC. Together with reference TRBV5-1 and TRBJ2-7, the CDR3 gives the full variable domain: KAGVTQTPRYLIKTRGQQVTLSCSPISGHRSVSWYQQTPGQGLQFLFEYFSETQRNKGNFPGRFSGRQFSNSRSEMNVSTLELGDSALYLCASSLDSDRSYEQYFGPGTRLTVT.

This sequence joins TRBV29-1 and TRBJ1-2; 11 nucleotides line up with TRBD1. There are 16 residues in the CDR3. V shed 5 bases, J shed 8 bases, and the junction held 16 bases outside the gene matches. Germline V gives CDR1 SQVTM, CDR2 ANQGSEA. CDR3 DNA sequence: TGCAGCGTTCTCATCGACGCCCGGGACAGGGGGTACGGCTACACCTTC. Translated, it gives CSVLIDARDRGYGYTF.

The chain carries TRBV4-1 and TRBJ1-2, with TRBD1 as a possible D gene (5 bases). Germline-derived CDR1 and CDR2 are MGHRA and YSYEKL. The CDR3 length is 14 residues. Trimming cost V 3 bases and J 5 bases, with 13 bases left between them. The CDR3 loop is CASSHGRGPYGYTF. The CDR3 DNA is TGCGCCAGCAGCCACGGACGGGGCCCGTATGGCTACACCTTC.